A selection of T cell receptor beta chains follows, all from one sample in a study of cytomegalovirus exposure and HLA in healthy donors. TCRdb's table, derived via immunoSEQ multiplex PCR, lists solely in-frame clones and lacks some. The sample holds fewer than 150,000 clones; roughly three quarters are singletons and the top ten take 4% to 6%. Sequences were obtained from PBMCs. Receptor source: a woman aged 50 to 65 in good health and CMV-seronegative. Both conserved end residues are part of each CDR3. A D gene is named only where the DNA matches it firmly. Clone size appears in some rows only: once, few, many, or a class for an expanded clone.

clone_size	v_call	d_call	cdr3_length	j_call	cdr3_nt	cdr3_aa
-	TRBV15	-	14	TRBJ1-4	TGTGCCACCAGTTCGGGGGTGACTAATGAAAAACTGTTTTTT	CATSSGVTNEKLFF
few	TRBV2	-	14	TRBJ2-1	TGTGCCAGCAAGTTTAGCGGTTCGGACAATGAGCAGTTCTTC	CASKFSGSDNEQFF
few	TRBV2	-	13	TRBJ1-4	TGTGCCAGCAGGGCTGGGGCTCGGGAAAAACTGTTTTTT	CASRAGAREKLFF
-	TRBV6-1	TRBD2	15	TRBJ2-7	TGTGCCAGTTACGACTCCGGGACTAGCATCGACGAGCAGTACTTC	CASYDSGTSIDEQYF
once	TRBV2	-	14	TRBJ2-7	TGTGCCAGCAATATTGGGCCGATTTCCTACGAGCAGTACTTC	CASNIGPISYEQYF
-	TRBV5-6	-	15	TRBJ1-4	TGTGCCAGCAGCTTGGCTGGGGGCGCGGGCGAAAAACTGTTTTTT	CASSLAGGAGEKLFF
-	TRBV7-9	TRBD1	16	TRBJ2-2	TGTGCCAGCAGCTCCGAAACAGGGGGAAACACCGGGGAGCTGTTTTTT	CASSSETGGNTGELFF
-	TRBV19	-	13	TRBJ1-1	TGTGCCAGTAGTATCCAGGGGCACACTGAAGCTTTCTTT	CASSIQGHTEAFF
-	TRBV6-5	-	14	TRBJ2-7	TGTGCCAGCAGTCCAGTAAGGGGGTCGCACGAGCAGTACTTC	CASSPVRGSHEQYF
-	TRBV19	TRBD1	12	TRBJ1-1	TGTGCCAGTAGTATCCCAGGGGGCGGTGCTTTCTTT	CASSIPGGGAFF
few	TRBV7-9	-	15	TRBJ1-2	TGTGCCAGCACCCCTCAGGATCCAGGGTTGTATGGCTACACCTTC	CASTPQDPGLYGYTF
few	TRBV9	-	15	TRBJ1-1	TGTGCCAGCAGCGTTGGTGGGGCGCGGATAACTGAAGCTTTCTTT	CASSVGGARITEAFF
-	TRBV11-2	TRBD1	13	TRBJ2-4	TGTGCCAGCAGCTTCCGGGACAGAAACATTCAGTACTTC	CASSFRDRNIQYF
-	TRBV2	TRBD2	15	TRBJ2-7	TGTGCCAGCAGTGGGGGGAGCGGGGGAGCCTACGAGCAGTACTTC	CASSGGSGGAYEQYF
-	TRBV5-1	TRBD1	14	TRBJ1-1	TGCGCCAGCAGCCCGGACAGGTCTAACACTGAAGCTTTCTTT	CASSPDRSNTEAFF
few	TRBV5-1	-	14	TRBJ1-1	TGCGCCAGCAGCTTGGTGCCGGGAAGCACTGAAGCTTTCTTT	CASSLVPGSTEAFF
-	TRBV9	-	18	TRBJ1-3	TGTGCCAGCAGCGTAGGGCCCCTTAAAGCGGTCTCTGGAAACACCATATATTTT	CASSVGPLKAVSGNTIYF
-	TRBV5-1	-	13	TRBJ2-1	TGCGCCAGCAGCCCAACGGGGGTGAATGAGCAGTTCTTC	CASSPTGVNEQFF
-	TRBV30	-	13	TRBJ1-1	TGTGCCTGGAGTGTGGAGGGGATCACTGAAGCTTTCTTT	CAWSVEGITEAFF
few	TRBV4-1	-	13	TRBJ1-2	TGCGCCAGCAGCCAAGTTGAGAACTATGGCTACACCTTC	CASSQVENYGYTF
-	TRBV4-1	-	14	TRBJ1-1	TGCGCCAGCAGCCGAACGGGTGAGCACACTGAAGCTTTCTTT	CASSRTGEHTEAFF
-	TRBV19	-	14	TRBJ1-2	TGTGCCAGCCAAGAGTCTCGGTCTTCATATGGCTACACCTTC	CASQESRSSYGYTF
once	TRBV11-2	-	15	TRBJ1-1	TGTGCCAGCAGCTTAGATCGTGTCCCTCACACTGAAGCTTTCTTT	CASSLDRVPHTEAFF
once	TRBV27	TRBD1	15	TRBJ1-2	TGTGCCAGCAGTTTCCGGTTGACAGGGGGCGGCGGCTACACCTTC	CASSFRLTGGGGYTF
-	TRBV27	TRBD2	15	TRBJ2-3	TGTGCCAGCAGCTCGGGGGGGGCGACATCGGGTACGCAGTATTTT	CASSSGGATSGTQYF
few	TRBV27	TRBD1	12	TRBJ1-2	TGTGCCAGCAGTTTAACAGGGGGCCTCTACACCTTC	CASSLTGGLYTF
-	TRBV5-1	TRBD1	14	TRBJ2-5	TGCGCCAGCAGCTTGGGACAGGGGGTTCAGACCCAGTACTTC	CASSLGQGVQTQYF
few	TRBV9	TRBD1	14	TRBJ1-1	TGTGCCAGCAGCCAAGGACAGGGAGACACTGAAGCTTTCTTT	CASSQGQGDTEAFF
-	TRBV5-4	TRBD1	15	TRBJ2-1	TGTGCCAGCAGACTAAGACAGGGATCCTACAATGAGCAGTTCTTC	CASRLRQGSYNEQFF
once	TRBV7-2	-	17	TRBJ1-3	TGTGCCAGCAGCTTAGGGACTTACCAGCGCGCTGGAAACACCATATATTTT	CASSLGTYQRAGNTIYF
-	TRBV9	-	14	TRBJ2-1	TGTGCCAGCAGCTTTCCGAACAGGTCCAATGAGCAGTTCTTC	CASSFPNRSNEQFF
-	TRBV25-1	TRBD1	13	TRBJ1-2	TGTGCCAGCGTGGCGGGGACAGCGGTTGGCTACACCTTC	CASVAGTAVGYTF
-	TRBV10-3	-	14	TRBJ1-1	TGTGCCATCAGTCCGAGTGAGGTTTACACTGAAGCTTTCTTT	CAISPSEVYTEAFF
-	TRBV2	-	11	TRBJ1-2	TGTGCCAGCCGAAAAACTTGGAGGGGCACCTTC	CASRKTWRGTF
-	TRBV7-2	-	16	TRBJ2-1	TGTGTCAGCGGCTTAGTAGGAGGGGCATTATACAATGAGCAGTTCTTC	CVSGLVGGALYNEQFF
-	TRBV5-1	-	14	TRBJ1-1	TGCGCCAGCCATCGGACAGATTCGAACACTGAAGCTTTCTTT	CASHRTDSNTEAFF
-	TRBV7-9	-	15	TRBJ1-1	TGTGCCAGCAGCTCTGGGGCAGGGCTGAGCACTGAAGCTTTCTTT	CASSSGAGLSTEAFF
-	TRBV12-5	TRBD1	15	TRBJ2-2	TGTGCTAGTGGTACGGGACAGCTGAACACCGGGGAGCTGTTTTTT	CASGTGQLNTGELFF
-	TRBV11-2	-	15	TRBJ2-2	TGTGCCAGCAGCTTAGACTCGACAGACACCGGGGAGCTGTTTTTT	CASSLDSTDTGELFF
-	TRBV11-3	TRBD2	12	TRBJ2-1	TGTGCCAGCAGCTTCGGGGGGGGTGAGCAGTTCTTC	CASSFGGGEQFF
few	TRBV4-3	-	15	TRBJ2-1	TGCGCCAGCAATTCGAGGGGGAGCTCCTACAATGAGCAGTTCTTC	CASNSRGSSYNEQFF
-	TRBV6-1	-	14	TRBJ2-6	TGTGCCAGCAGTGAGGCAGCTGGGGCCAACGTCCTGACTTTC	CASSEAAGANVLTF